The entry that follows covers one TCR beta chain sequence. This CDR3 is built from 14 residues. Germline values: CDR1 SGHRS, CDR2 YFSETQ. V shed 4 bases and J shed 12 bases, with 20 bases lying between them. Living in about two dozen US areas, the participants were between about 18 and 100 years of age. Clinical history reported by participants formed the basis on which cohorts were assigned. These data belong to a study of blood T cell repertoires in COVID-19. In the study overall: Sources were T cells, B-cell-depleted T cells, or PBMCs; the material itself was cDNA or gDNA.

In the original workflow: Amplification from reference gene primers served as the basis for estimated nucleated cell counts. Measured with immunoSEQ multiplex PCR; TCRdb has only the in-frame clones, and not every one. V and J calls plus clone size are reproduced from that table; the DNA served to infer D and trimming. The table has hundreds of thousands of clones, more than 70% seen once; the top ten hold 4.3%. The receptor was derived from a man under 40 with acute COVID-19. The V and J genes are TRBV5-1 and TRBJ2-1, with unresolved D. The source material was PBMCs or T cells enriched from blood (not recorded which). CDR3 in amino acids: CASSPIGHDRGQFF. As DNA, the CDR3 is TGCGCCAGCAGCCCTATCGGCCACGACCGAGGGCAGTTCTTC.